This T cell receptor (beta chain) derives from a study of Ad26.COV2.S vaccination and SARS-CoV-2 variants (dated by TCRdb to the early 2020s). As for the study more broadly: Donors in the vaccine arm were drawn from COV1001, a phase I-IIa trial of Ad26.COV2.S in healthy adults that was multicentre, randomized, double-blind and placebo-controlled. The TCR-sequenced set comprised roughly 30 samples: some 19 Ad26.COV2.S vaccine recipients, 5 placebo recipients and 8 SARS-CoV-2 convalescent individuals. Ad26.COV2.S was administered intramuscularly at a dose of 5x10^10 or 1x10^11 viral particles, either as one shot or as two shots given 56 days apart. Investigators remained blinded to trial group allocation during experiments and outcome assessment. Sequencing of the TCRbeta repertoire served to evaluate the specificity and breadth of SARS-CoV-2-reactive T cell receptors following Ad26.COV2.S vaccination. Trial participants were randomized into five groups of five, in which low-dose or high-dose Ad26.COV2.S was given once or twice, or placebo was given on both occasions. General study outcomes and caveats: Ad26.COV2.S recipients had higher spike-specific TCR breadth than placebo recipients (P = 0.0014). According to the authors, total T cell responses may have been underestimated by the TCR breadth and depth analyses. After vaccination, spike-specific CD8+ and CD4+ T cell responses were reported to show substantial breadth. Comparing responses between vaccine doses or regimens was not something the study was powered to do. Vaccine and placebo recipients had similar non-spike TCR breadth, a finding consistent with the vaccine containing only spike.

The CDR3, from cysteine to phenylalanine, totals 13 residues. Of the read, only the CDR3 DNA is kept; its 39 bases are in frame from base 1. CDR1 is given as GTSNPN and CDR2 as SVGIG, both from the germline V gene (reference sequence). V was cut back by 4 bases and J by 2 bases, leaving a gap of 9 bases between them. The treatment or condition label of this sample denotes: over 15 received Ad26.COV2.S at low or high dose, single or two shots; 5 received placebo; per-sample allocation not given. For vaccine and placebo recipients, repertoires were sequenced using samples collected on day 63 after the first injection. Between 29 July and 7 August 2020, Cohort 1b enrolled 25 adults aged 18-55 years at one site in Boston, USA. As a vaccine, Ad26.COV2.S was a replication-incompetent adenovirus type 26 vector that expressed a prefusion-stabilized SARS-CoV-2 spike protein derived from the original Wuhan strain.

The immunoSEQ Assay was the method used to sequence TCRbeta CDR3 regions. After extraction, genomic DNA underwent amplification by bias-controlled multiplex PCR, followed by high-throughput sequencing. The study's processing was this. Collapsing and filtering of sequences were performed to quantify the absolute abundance of each unique TCRbeta CDR3 region. T cell fraction was estimated by normalization of TCRbeta template counts to usable DNA, with usable DNA being measured through amplification of reference genes present in all nucleated cells. Repertoire TCRs were annotated as SARS-CoV-2-specific when V gene, CDR3 amino acid sequence and J gene were exactly matched to a known reactive TCR set. The reference SARS-CoV-2 TCR set was obtained from MIRA and was filtered for enrichment in COVID-19-positive ImmuneCODE repertoires, whereby public or cross-reactive TCRs were removed. Based on the MIRA antigens, annotated TCRs were further analysed at the level of specific ORF or position within ORF. Breadth was defined as the number of annotated unique rearrangements divided by the total number of unique productive rearrangements, and depth was defined as the summed frequency of the annotated unique rearrangements. Two-sided Wilcoxon rank-sum tests were used to compare TCR breadth between groups. Held by TCRdb, this immuneACCESS table contains in-frame sequences only and omits some clones. Under half of the omission traces to an unresolved V gene where checked; the cause of the rest is unknown. The DNA was the basis for D and trimming; V, J and clone size are from that table. The sample contains roughly 320,000 clones, 85% of them found a single time. Clones ranked in the top ten supply approximately 2% of the sample.

As regards this clone: Its antigen is not yet known. There are no base qualities to consult, and no much larger clone falls within one base.

The specimen was peripheral blood, collected in a trial of Ad26.COV2.S vaccine versus placebo. This TCR came from a person between 18 and 59 years old who received the Ad26.COV2.S COVID-19 vaccine or a placebo. The chain uses TRBV30 and TRBJ1-5, with the D segment identity uncertain. The CDR3 sequence is CAWTRKGNQPQHF. Read as DNA, the sequence is TGTGCCTGGACACGGAAGGGCAATCAGCCCCAGCATTTT.